Listed below are T cell receptor beta chains from one sample, sequenced in a study of blood T cell repertoires in COVID-19. Using immunoSEQ multiplex PCR, the repertoire was profiled, and TCRdb retains in-frame clones only, with some absent. Among almost 250,000 clones listed, around nine tenths were seen once. The source material was PBMCs or T cells enriched from blood (not recorded which). The receptors stem from a woman aged 50 to 65 who had recovered from COVID-19. The CDR3 runs from the conserved cysteine through the conserved F or W. D genes are given only for firm matches. Only some rows state a clone size, as once, few, many or a class for expanded clones.

TGTGCCAGTAGTATAGGGCGGCTCAACACCGGGGAGCTGTTTTTT	CASSIGRLNTGELFF	-	TRBV19	TRBJ2-2	few
TGTGCCAGCAGTTTCGGGTCTGAAAAACTGTTTTTT	CASSFGSEKLFF	-	TRBV12-3/TRBV12-4	TRBJ1-4	-
TGCAGCGTCGGTGACAGGGGGGAGCAGTTCTTC	CSVGDRGEQFF	TRBD1	TRBV29-1	TRBJ2-1	-
TGCGCCAGCAGCCAGCCCAGCGGGAGATCGACCGGGGAGCTGTTTTTT	CASSQPSGRSTGELFF	TRBD2	TRBV4-1	TRBJ2-2	-
TGTGCCAGCAGTGAACCGAACCCAGGGTACTATGGCTACACCTTC	CASSEPNPGYYGYTF	-	TRBV6-1	TRBJ1-2	-
TGTGCCATCAGTGGTTCTTCCGGGAAGGAAGCTTTCTTT	CAISGSSGKEAFF	-	TRBV10-3	TRBJ1-1	-
TGTGCCAGCTCACCTCCCAGGGGGGTAGGCTACACCTTC	CASSPPRGVGYTF	TRBD1	TRBV18	TRBJ1-2	once
TGTGCCTGGGACCGACAGGGGCCCGTTCTCAGGGATTACTTT	CAWDRQGPVLRDYF	TRBD1	TRBV30	TRBJ1-1	-
TGTGCCAGCAGCCGCTCGAGGAACACCGGGGAGCTGTTTTTT	CASSRSRNTGELFF	-	TRBV6-5	TRBJ2-2	-
TGTGCCTGGAGCCCGGAAACTACAGGCTGGGTGCAGTTCTTC	CAWSPETTGWVQFF	-	TRBV30	TRBJ2-1	-
TGTGCCAGCAGCTTATCCCAGGCGGGCACACCCCTCCACTTT	CASSLSQAGTPLHF	-	TRBV7-8	TRBJ1-6	few
TGTGCCAGCAGTTTTTCAGCGGGAGGAACTTACGAGCAGTACTTC	CASSFSAGGTYEQYF	TRBD2	TRBV27	TRBJ2-7	-
TGTGCCAGCAGCCGTCTAGGCACCCCCGACAATGAGCAGTTCTTC	CASSRLGTPDNEQFF	-	TRBV3-1/TRBV3-2	TRBJ2-1	once
TGTGCCAGCAGCTTCAGCTCTGGGGCCAACGTCCTGACTTTC	CASSFSSGANVLTF	-	TRBV7-3	TRBJ2-6	-
TGTGCCAGCTCGCAGGGGGCCCCGTACTACGAGCAGTACTTC	CASSQGAPYYEQYF	TRBD1	TRBV18	TRBJ2-7	many
TGTGCCAGCAGTCCCAAGGTCTGGTTCGAGGGGGCCTACGAGCAGTACTTC	CASSPKVWFEGAYEQYF	-	TRBV6-6	TRBJ2-7	-
TGTGCCAGCAGCTTGACAGGTCCGAATCAGCCCCAGCATTTT	CASSLTGPNQPQHF	-	TRBV7-9	TRBJ1-5	-
TGTGCCAGCTCACCACAGGACCAGGGGTCCGAGCAGTACTTC	CASSPQDQGSEQYF	-	TRBV18	TRBJ2-7	-
TGTGCCAGCAGCTTGACGGGAGGAGGGAATGAGCAGTTCTTC	CASSLTGGGNEQFF	TRBD2	TRBV5-6	TRBJ2-1	-
TGCGCCAGCAGCCAAGTAATACGGGTTCGTGGAAGTAATCAGCCCCAGCATTTT	CASSQVIRVRGSNQPQHF	-	TRBV4-1	TRBJ1-5	-
TGTGCCAGCAGCTTGGAGAGGACAGTCTCAGCCGTTGAAGCTTTCTTT	CASSLERTVSAVEAFF	-	TRBV5-5	TRBJ1-1	-
TGTGCCAGCTCACCAGGGACAGGGGCGAACACCGGGGAGCTGTTTTTT	CASSPGTGANTGELFF	TRBD1	TRBV18	TRBJ2-2	once
TGTGCCAGTAGTATATTTAGCGGGAGTGTTTTCGAGCAGTACTTC	CASSIFSGSVFEQYF	TRBD2	TRBV19	TRBJ2-7	-
TGCGCCAGCAGCCAAGATCTGGCCGCGGGTACTGAAGCTTTCTTT	CASSQDLAAGTEAFF	-	TRBV4-3	TRBJ1-1	-
TGTGCCAGTAGTAAACAGGGACGCACAGATACGCAGTATTTT	CASSKQGRTDTQYF	-	TRBV19	TRBJ2-3	-
TGTGCCAGCAGTCGTCTAGCTTATGAGCAGTTCTTC	CASSRLAYEQFF	-	TRBV12-3/TRBV12-4	TRBJ2-1	-
TGTGCCAGCAGTACCGGGAGGCTTACCTACGAGCAGTACTTC	CASSTGRLTYEQYF	TRBD2	TRBV6-5	TRBJ2-7	few